The clone carrying this T cell receptor beta chain was counted between two and nine times. V was clipped by 2 bases and J by 2 bases, with 13 bases between them. The CDR3 consists of 15 residues. From germline, CDR1 is SGHNT and CDR2 YYREEE (reference sequence). This sample was included in a study of molecular identifiers for immune sequencing clone quantification. With listed TCR primers and previously described methods, bulk TCR libraries were prepared. TCRdb reanalysed the PCR reads using MiXCR and keeps one entry per CDR3 protein. The table shows around 470,000 distinct CDR3 sequences, with around 23% occurring only once. When naive CD8 T cells were sorted, they were gated as CD8+CD4-CCR7+CD45RA+.

This TCR was sampled from a human donor in good health. Some libraries in this study had Jurkat cell RNA spiked in. The sample consisted of naive CD8+ T cells from blood, with Jurkat cell RNA spiked in. Subset of the sample: FACS-sorted CD8+CD4-CCR7+CD45RA+ naive T cells. This sequence joins TRBV5-4 and TRBJ1-2, with TRBD1 as a possible D gene (5 bases). CDR3 nucleotides: TGTGCCAGCAGCTTCGCCGGGGGTACGAACTATGGCTACACCTTC. Protein: CASSFAGGTNYGYTF.